A single sample is the source of the 17 T cell receptor beta chains below, sequenced in a study of blood T cells in healthy people across ages. A J-beta primer mix and a sample-barcoded 5' primer were used in a second PCR of about 6 to 12 cycles. MiXCR, applied by TCRdb to the 5' RACE reads, yields one record per CDR3 protein. This table holds approximately 1.5 million distinct CDR3 sequences, 34% found once. The sample comprised blood. The receptors here all came from a woman aged 30 to 39 in good health.

V gene TRBV12-3 or TRBV12-4 combines with J gene TRBJ1-4, with 7 bases lining up with TRBD1. This CDR3 has 14 amino acids. Trimming removed 6 bases from V and 6 bases from J; junction bases left unmatched: 7. The CDR3 is CASRKQGSDEKLFF. The CDR3 region has the DNA TGTGCCAGCAGGAAACAGGGGTCGGATGAAAAACTGTTTTTT.

This clonotype was counted many times. V and J are TRBV29-1 and TRBJ1-5; unclear D gene. The V gene lost 4 bases and the J gene lost 4 bases, with 11 bases spanning the gap. Germline V lookup: CDR1 SQVTM, CDR2 ANQGSEA. CDR3 size: 13 residues. CDR3 DNA sequence: TGCAGCGTTGCACAAGGATCGAATCAGCCCCAGCATTTT. Protein sequence: CSVAQGSNQPQHF.

A few counts support this clonotype. The chain combines TRBV7-9 with TRBJ2-1; 9 positions agree with TRBD2. Germline CDR1 is SEHNR and CDR2 is FQNEAQ (reference sequence). V shed 7 bases and J 5 bases; nucleotides not matched to a gene: 6. The CDR3 covers 14 residues. CDR3 sequence (DNA): TGTGCCAGCAAGGTGGCGGGGGGGAACAATGAGCAGTTCTTC. Its protein product is CASKVAGGNNEQFF.

The sample holds a few counts of this clonotype. V gene TRBV3-1 combines with J gene TRBJ1-2; D perhaps matches TRBD1 (5 bases). Germline CDR1 is LGHDT and CDR2 is YNNKEL (reference sequence). This CDR3 is built from 12 residues. V was shortened by 4 bases and J by 7 bases, with 10 bases between the two germline ends. CDR3 sequence: CASSPGPPGYTF. In DNA, the CDR3 is TGTGCCAGCAGCCCGGGACCTCCTGGCTACACCTTC.

The chain recombines TRBV6-6 with TRBJ1-2, with 8 bases that match TRBD1. Germline CDR1 reads MNHNY; CDR2 reads SVGAGI (reference sequence). J gave up 6 bases and V 5 bases, and 11 bases lay outside the gene matches. The CDR3 loop spans 15 amino acids. DNA of the CDR3: TGTGCCAGCAGTGCTAACAGCAGGGGGCTAGATGGCTACACCTTC. It codes for CASSANSRGLDGYTF.

The chain links TRBV20-1 to TRBJ2-7, with 9 positions matching TRBD2. V lost 5 bases to trimming and J lost 5 bases; unmatched junction nucleotides: 19. From germline, CDR1 is DFQATT and CDR2 SNEGSKA (reference sequence). This CDR3 has 17 amino acids. The CDR3 loop is CSAYPTLVVSGRNEQYF. The CDR3 nucleotides are TGCAGTGCTTATCCCACGTTGGTAGTTAGCGGGAGAAACGAGCAGTACTTC.

V gene TRBV4-2 combines with J gene TRBJ2-3; tentatively, D is TRBD2 (5 bases). V shed 0 bases and J shed 0 bases, with 16 bases lying between them. Germline values: CDR1 LGHNA, CDR2 YNFKEQ. CDR3 length equals 18 residues. CDR3 bases: TGTGCCAGCAGCCAAGATAGTTGGACTGGGAAAAGCACAGATACGCAGTATTTT. It yields the protein CASSQDSWTGKSTDTQYF.

There are a few counts of this clonotype. The rearrangement links TRBV4-1 to TRBJ2-7; D might be TRBD1 or TRBD2, each matching 5 bases. This CDR3 spans 15 amino acids. The germline CDR1 and CDR2 sequences are MGHRA and YSYEKL. The V end was cut by 0 bases, the J end by 3 bases, with 12 bases between. The CDR3 sequence: CASSQDDLRGYEQYF. Written as DNA, the CDR3 is TGCGCCAGCAGCCAAGATGATTTGAGGGGCTACGAGCAGTACTTC.

This clonotype occurred a few times. The rearrangement links TRBV29-1 to TRBJ1-4, with D perhaps TRBD1 (6 bases). Germline CDR1 and CDR2: SQVTM and ANQGSEA. This CDR3 is 15 amino acids long. Between the trimmed V and J ends, which lost 3 bases and 3 bases, there was a span of 14 bases. The CDR3 here is CSVDQGGRANEKLFF. Written as DNA, the CDR3 is TGCAGCGTTGACCAAGGGGGTAGAGCTAATGAAAAACTGTTTTTT.

Only a few counts were recorded for this clonotype. The rearrangement joins TRBV20-1 to TRBJ2-3; 13 bases map to TRBD2. V lost 3 bases to trimming and J lost 6 bases; unmatched junction nucleotides: 9. The CDR3 extends over 16 amino acids. CDR1 is DFQATT, CDR2 SNEGSKA, per germline (reference sequence). CDR3 nucleotides: TGCAGTGCTAGTCTGGGGACTAGCGGGGAGGGTGATACGCAGTATTTT. Amino acid sequence: CSASLGTSGEGDTQYF.

This clonotype has a count of ten or more. The chain recombines TRBV4-1 with TRBJ2-1; 9 bases are a match to TRBD2. Looked up from germline, CDR1 is MGHRA and CDR2 is YSYEKL. The CDR3 length is 16 residues. Trimming cost V 4 bases and J 4 bases; bases outside gene matches: 8. The DNA for the CDR3 is TGCGCCAGCAGCCTAGAAAAACTAGCGGGTTACAATGAGCAGTTCTTC. This gives the protein CASSLEKLAGYNEQFF.

V usage is TRBV5-1 and J usage is TRBJ2-3, with no clear D. The germline V gene has CDR1 SGHRS and CDR2 YFSETQ. The CDR3 consists of 17 residues. The V end was cut by 0 bases, the J end by 1 base, with 15 bases between. The CDR3 spells CASSLEVPSGGTDTQYF. The CDR3 DNA is TGCGCCAGCAGCTTGGAGGTGCCATCCGGAGGCACAGATACGCAGTATTTT.

The chain is built from TRBV5-1 and TRBJ2-3; 7 nucleotides match TRBD2. The V gene end was trimmed by 3 bases and the J gene end by 0 bases; junction bases not matched to a gene: 4. From germline, CDR1 is SGHRS and CDR2 YFSETQ. This CDR3 spans 15 amino acids. Here the CDR3 DNA reads TGCGCCAGCAGCTGGGAGGGACCGAGCACAGATACGCAGTATTTT. This translates into CASSWEGPSTDTQYF.

This clonotype was observed a single time. The junction departs from the called germline gene at one end, perhaps through a read error. The V and J genes are TRBV7-2 and TRBJ2-4; TRBD1 matches 8 bases. Germline V gene sequence: CDR1 SGHTA, CDR2 FQGNSA. This CDR3 is built from 12 residues. The CDR3 protein is CANSRGQGGQYF. CDR3 nucleotide sequence: TGTGCCAACAGCCGAGGACAGGGTGGGCAGTACTTC. Full variable domain (missing parts from reference TRBV7-2 and TRBJ2-4): GAGVSQSPSNKVTEKGKDVELRCDPISGHTALYWYRQSLGQGLEFLIYFQGNSAPDKSGLPSDRFSAERTGGSVSTLTIQRTQQEDSAVYLCANSRGQGGQYFGAGTRLSVL.

V and J are TRBV2 and TRBJ2-1, with 12 bases that match TRBD2. V lost 3 bases and J lost 6; bases outside the gene matches: 6. The germline V gene encodes CDR1 SNHLY and CDR2 FYNNEI. CDR3 length: 16 residues. The CDR3 protein is CASSDPGLAGLNEQFF. CDR3 bases: TGTGCCAGCAGTGACCCGGGACTAGCGGGTCTCAATGAGCAGTTCTTC.

Turning to this clonotype: A much larger clone differs by one base, so this may be a read error. This chain connects TRBV3-1 to TRBJ2-3; the D gene is possibly TRBD1 (5 bases). CDR3 length equals 13 residues. Between the trimmed V and J ends, which lost 4 bases and 10 bases, there was a span of 15 bases. CDR1 and CDR2 from the germline V gene are LGHDT and YNNKEL (reference sequence). The CDR3 DNA sequence: TGTGCCAGCAGCCCCCAGGGTTCTAGTCCGCAGTATTTT. As protein: CASSPQGSSPQYF.

The chain recombines TRBV20-1 with TRBJ1-6; D unclear. From germline, CDR1 is DFQATT and CDR2 SNEGSKA (reference sequence). The CDR3 covers 16 residues. The V end was cut by 3 bases, the J end by 5 bases, with 17 bases between. Written as DNA, the CDR3 is TGCAGTGCTAGGCCGAGGCCCAAAACCGATAATTCACCCCTCCACTTT. It encodes CSARPRPKTDNSPLHF.